There are many counts of the clone carrying this TCR beta chain. The CDR3 has 19 amino acids. Deletions cut 5 bases from V and 0 bases from J, with 23 bases between. MiXCR, applied by TCRdb to the 5' RACE reads, yields one record per CDR3 protein. The table includes approximately 700,000 distinct CDR3 sequences, roughly 6.2% detected once. These data originate in a study of identical twins. The sample taken for sequencing was naive T cells sorted from blood. The rearrangement joins TRBV12-3 or TRBV12-4 to TRBJ2-1; TRBD1 might be the D (5 bases). The source is a man younger than 35 in good health. The CDR3 sequence: CASSLLLFVGQSSYNEQFF. Written as DNA, the CDR3 is TGTGCCAGCAGTCTACTCCTGTTCGTAGGACAAAGCTCCTACAATGAGCAGTTCTTC.